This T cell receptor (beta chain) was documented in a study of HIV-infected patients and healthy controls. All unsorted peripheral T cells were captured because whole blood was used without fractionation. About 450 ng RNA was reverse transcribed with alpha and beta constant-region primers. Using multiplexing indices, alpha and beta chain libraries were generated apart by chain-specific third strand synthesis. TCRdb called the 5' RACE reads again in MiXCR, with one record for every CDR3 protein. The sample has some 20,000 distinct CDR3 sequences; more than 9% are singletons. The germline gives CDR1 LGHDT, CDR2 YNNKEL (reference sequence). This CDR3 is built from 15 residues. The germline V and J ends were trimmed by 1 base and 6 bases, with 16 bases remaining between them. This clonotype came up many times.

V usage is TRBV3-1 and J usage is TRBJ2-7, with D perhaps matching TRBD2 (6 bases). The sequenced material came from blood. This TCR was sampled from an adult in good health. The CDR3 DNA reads TGTGCCAGCAGCCAAGGAAGAACGGGGGTAAGCGAGCAGTACTTC. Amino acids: CASSQGRTGVSEQYF.